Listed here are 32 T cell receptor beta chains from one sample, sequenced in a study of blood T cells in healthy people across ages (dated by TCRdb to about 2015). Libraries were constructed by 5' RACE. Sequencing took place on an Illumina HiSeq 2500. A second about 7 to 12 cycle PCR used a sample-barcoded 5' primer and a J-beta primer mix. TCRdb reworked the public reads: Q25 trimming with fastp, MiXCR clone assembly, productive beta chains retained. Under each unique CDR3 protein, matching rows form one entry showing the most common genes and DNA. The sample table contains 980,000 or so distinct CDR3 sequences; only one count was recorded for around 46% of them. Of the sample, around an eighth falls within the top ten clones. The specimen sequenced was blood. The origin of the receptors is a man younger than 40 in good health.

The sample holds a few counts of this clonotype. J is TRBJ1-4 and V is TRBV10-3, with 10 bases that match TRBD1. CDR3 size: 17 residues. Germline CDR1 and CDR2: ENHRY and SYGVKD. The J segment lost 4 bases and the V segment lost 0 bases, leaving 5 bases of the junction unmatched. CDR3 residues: CAISESSTGGSNEKLFF. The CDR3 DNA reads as TGTGCCATCAGTGAGTCCTCGACAGGGGGCAGTAATGAAAAACTGTTTTTT.

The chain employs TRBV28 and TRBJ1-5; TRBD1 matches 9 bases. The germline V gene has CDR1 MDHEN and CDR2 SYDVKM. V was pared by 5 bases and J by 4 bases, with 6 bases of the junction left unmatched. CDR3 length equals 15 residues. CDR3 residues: CASSHRDRANQPQHF. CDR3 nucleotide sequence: TGTGCCAGCAGTCACCGGGACAGGGCGAATCAGCCCCAGCATTTT. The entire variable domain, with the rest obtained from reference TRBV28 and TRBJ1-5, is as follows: DVKVTQSSRYLVKRTGEKVFLECVQDMDHENMFWYRQDPGLGLRLIYFSYDVKMKEKGDIPEGYSVSREKKERFSLILESASTNQTSMYLCASSHRDRANQPQHFGDGTRLSIL.

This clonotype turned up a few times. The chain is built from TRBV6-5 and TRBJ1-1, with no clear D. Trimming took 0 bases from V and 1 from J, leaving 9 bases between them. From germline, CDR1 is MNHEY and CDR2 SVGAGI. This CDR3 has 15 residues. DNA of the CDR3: TGTGCCAGCAGTTACTCGAGGGCAGCGAACACTGAAGCTTTCTTT. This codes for CASSYSRAANTEAFF.

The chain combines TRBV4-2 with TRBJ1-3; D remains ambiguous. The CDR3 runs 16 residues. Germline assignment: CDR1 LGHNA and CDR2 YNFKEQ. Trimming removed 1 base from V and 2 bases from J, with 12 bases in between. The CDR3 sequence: CASSQVSRTPGNTIYF. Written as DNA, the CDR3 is TGTGCCAGCAGCCAAGTAAGCAGGACTCCTGGAAACACCATATATTTT.

CDR3 in DNA: TGTGCCAGCAGCCCCGAGACAGCGGGGACAGATACGCAGTATTTT. This codes for CASSPETAGTDTQYF. The chain couples TRBV2 to TRBJ2-3, with TRBD2 matching over 7 bases. The J segment lost 3 bases and the V segment lost 6 bases, leaving 9 bases of the junction unmatched. This CDR3 comprises 15 residues. From germline, CDR1 is SNHLY and CDR2 FYNNEI.

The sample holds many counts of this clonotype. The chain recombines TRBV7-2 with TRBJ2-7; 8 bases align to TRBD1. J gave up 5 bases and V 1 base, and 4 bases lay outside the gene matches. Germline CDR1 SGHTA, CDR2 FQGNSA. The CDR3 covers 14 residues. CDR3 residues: CASSLVQGAHEQYF. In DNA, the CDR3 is TGTGCCAGCAGCTTAGTTCAGGGGGCCCACGAGCAGTACTTC.

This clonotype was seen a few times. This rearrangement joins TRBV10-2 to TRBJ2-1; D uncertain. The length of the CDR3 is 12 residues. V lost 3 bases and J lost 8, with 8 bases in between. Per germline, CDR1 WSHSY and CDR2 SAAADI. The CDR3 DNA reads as TGCGCCAGCAGTGAACTGGACGATGAGCAGTTCTTC. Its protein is CASSELDDEQFF.

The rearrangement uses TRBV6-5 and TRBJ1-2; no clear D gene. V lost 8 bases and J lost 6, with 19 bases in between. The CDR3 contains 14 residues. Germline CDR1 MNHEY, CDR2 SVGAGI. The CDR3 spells CASRAVGGVDGYTF. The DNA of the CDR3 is TGTGCCAGCCGAGCGGTGGGAGGAGTGGATGGCTACACCTTC.

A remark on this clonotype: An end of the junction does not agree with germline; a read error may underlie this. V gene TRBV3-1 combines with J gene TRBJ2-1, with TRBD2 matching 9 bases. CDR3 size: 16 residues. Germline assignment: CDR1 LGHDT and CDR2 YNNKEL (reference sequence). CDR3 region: CASSQEQAGGYNEQFF. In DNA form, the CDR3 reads TGTGCCAGCAGTCAAGAGCAAGCGGGGGGATACAATGAGCAGTTCTTC.

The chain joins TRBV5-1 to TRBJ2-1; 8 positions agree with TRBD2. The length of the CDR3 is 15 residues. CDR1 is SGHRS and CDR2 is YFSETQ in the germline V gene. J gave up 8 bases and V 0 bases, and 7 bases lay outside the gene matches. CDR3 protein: CASSLGGTSNHEQFF. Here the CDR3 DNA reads TGCGCCAGCAGCTTGGGGGGGACTAGTAACCATGAGCAGTTCTTC.

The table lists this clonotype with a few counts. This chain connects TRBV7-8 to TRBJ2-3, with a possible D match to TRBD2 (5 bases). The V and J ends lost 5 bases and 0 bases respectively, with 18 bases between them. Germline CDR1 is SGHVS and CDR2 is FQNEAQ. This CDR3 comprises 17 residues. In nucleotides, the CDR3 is TGTGCCAGCAGCACGGCTCGAGTGACGGGAAGCACAGATACGCAGTATTTT. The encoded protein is CASSTARVTGSTDTQYF.

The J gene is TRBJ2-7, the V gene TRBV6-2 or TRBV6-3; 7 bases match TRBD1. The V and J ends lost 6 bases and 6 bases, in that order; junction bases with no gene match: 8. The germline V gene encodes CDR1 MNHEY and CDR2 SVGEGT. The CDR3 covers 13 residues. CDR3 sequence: CASSPNRGPEQYF. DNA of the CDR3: TGTGCCAGCAGCCCGAACAGGGGTCCCGAGCAGTACTTC.

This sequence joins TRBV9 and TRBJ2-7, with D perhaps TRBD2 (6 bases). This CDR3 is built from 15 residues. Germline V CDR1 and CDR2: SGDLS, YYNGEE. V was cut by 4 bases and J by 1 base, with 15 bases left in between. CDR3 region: CASSRTGDLSYEQYF. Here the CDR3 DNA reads TGTGCCAGCAGCAGGACGGGGGACTTATCCTACGAGCAGTACTTC.

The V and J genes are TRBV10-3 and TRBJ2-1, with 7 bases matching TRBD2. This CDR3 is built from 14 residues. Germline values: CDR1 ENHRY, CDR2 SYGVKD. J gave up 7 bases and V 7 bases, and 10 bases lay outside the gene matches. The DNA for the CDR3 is TGTGCCATCATGGGGGGGGACTCCTGGAATGAGCAGTTCTTC. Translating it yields CAIMGGDSWNEQFF.

The CDR3 region is CSAREEGASGNTIYF. The DNA of the CDR3 is TGCAGTGCTAGAGAGGAGGGGGCGTCTGGAAACACCATATATTTT. V usage is TRBV20-1 and J usage is TRBJ1-3, with TRBD1 matching over 7 bases. The germline gives CDR1 DFQATT, CDR2 SNEGSKA (reference sequence). The CDR3 has 15 amino acids. The J segment lost 1 base and the V segment lost 0 bases, leaving 3 bases of the junction unmatched.

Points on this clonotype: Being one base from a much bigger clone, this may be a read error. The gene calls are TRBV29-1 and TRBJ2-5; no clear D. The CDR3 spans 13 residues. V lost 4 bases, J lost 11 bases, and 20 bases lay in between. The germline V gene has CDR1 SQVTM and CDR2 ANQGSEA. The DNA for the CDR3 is TGCAGCGTTGGTTTTGGGGATTCGCAGGAGCAGTACTTC. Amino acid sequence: CSVGFGDSQEQYF. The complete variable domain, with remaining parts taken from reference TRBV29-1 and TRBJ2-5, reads SAVISQKPSRDICQRGTSLTIQCQVDSQVTMMFWYRQQPGQSLTLIATANQGSEATYESGFVIDKFPISRPNLTFSTLTVSNMSPEDSSIYLCSVGFGDSQEQYFGPGTRLLVL.

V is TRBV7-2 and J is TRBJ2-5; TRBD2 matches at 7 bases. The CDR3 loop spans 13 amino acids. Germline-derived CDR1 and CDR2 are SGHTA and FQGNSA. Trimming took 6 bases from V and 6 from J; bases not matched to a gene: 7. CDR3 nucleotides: TGTGCCAGCAGTTCCGGGACTACCAAGACCCAGTACTTC. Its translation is CASSSGTTKTQYF.

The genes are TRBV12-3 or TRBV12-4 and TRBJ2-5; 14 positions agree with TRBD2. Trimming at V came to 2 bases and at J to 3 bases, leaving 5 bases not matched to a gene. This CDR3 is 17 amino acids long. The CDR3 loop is CASSLRRLAGGKETQYF. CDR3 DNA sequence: TGTGCCAGCAGTTTAAGGAGACTAGCGGGGGGGAAAGAGACCCAGTACTTC.

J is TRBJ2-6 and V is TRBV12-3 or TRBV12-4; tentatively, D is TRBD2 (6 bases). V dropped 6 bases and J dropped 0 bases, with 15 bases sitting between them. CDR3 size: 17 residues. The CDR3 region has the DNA TGTGCCAGCAGCCAGGGCACTAGCAGCTCTGGGGCCAACGTCCTGACTTTC. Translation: CASSQGTSSSGANVLTF.

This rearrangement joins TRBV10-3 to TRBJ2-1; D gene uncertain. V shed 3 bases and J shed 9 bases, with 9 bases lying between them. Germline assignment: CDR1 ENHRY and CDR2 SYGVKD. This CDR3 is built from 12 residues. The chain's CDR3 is CAISDRSSEQFF. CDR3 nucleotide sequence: TGTGCCATCAGTGACAGGAGTAGTGAGCAGTTCTTC.

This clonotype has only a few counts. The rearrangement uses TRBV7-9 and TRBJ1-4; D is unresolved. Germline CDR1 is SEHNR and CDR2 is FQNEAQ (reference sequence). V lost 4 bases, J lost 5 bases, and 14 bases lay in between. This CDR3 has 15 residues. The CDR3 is CASSSPDGRNEKLFF. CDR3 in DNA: TGTGCCAGCAGCTCACCCGATGGACGGAATGAAAAACTGTTTTTT.

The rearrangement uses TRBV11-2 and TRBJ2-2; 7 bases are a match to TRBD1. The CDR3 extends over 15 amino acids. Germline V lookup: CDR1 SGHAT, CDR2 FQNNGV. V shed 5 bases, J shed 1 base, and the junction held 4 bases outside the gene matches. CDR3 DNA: TGTGCCAGCAGCCACAGGGGTCTGAACACCGGGGAGCTGTTTTTT. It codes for CASSHRGLNTGELFF.

CDR3 nucleotide sequence: TGTGCCAGCAGTCCACAGGGTTACACTGAAGCTTTCTTT. Translating it yields CASSPQGYTEAFF. This chain connects TRBV6-5 to TRBJ1-1; a weak D match, TRBD1 (6 bases). The CDR3 sequence is 13 residues long. Germline CDR1 MNHEY, CDR2 SVGAGI. The V and J ends lost 5 bases and 3 bases respectively, with 10 bases between them.

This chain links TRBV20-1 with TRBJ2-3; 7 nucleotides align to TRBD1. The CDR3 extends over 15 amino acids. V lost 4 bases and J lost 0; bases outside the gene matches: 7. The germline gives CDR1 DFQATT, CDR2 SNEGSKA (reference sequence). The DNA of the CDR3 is TGCAGTGCTACCCAGACAGGGATAAGCACAGATACGCAGTATTTT. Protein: CSATQTGISTDTQYF.

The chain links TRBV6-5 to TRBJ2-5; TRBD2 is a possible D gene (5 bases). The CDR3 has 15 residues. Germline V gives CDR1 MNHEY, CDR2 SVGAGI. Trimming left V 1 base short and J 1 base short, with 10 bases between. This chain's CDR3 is CASSYLGGPQETQYF. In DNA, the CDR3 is TGTGCCAGCAGTTACTTGGGCGGGCCCCAAGAGACCCAGTACTTC.

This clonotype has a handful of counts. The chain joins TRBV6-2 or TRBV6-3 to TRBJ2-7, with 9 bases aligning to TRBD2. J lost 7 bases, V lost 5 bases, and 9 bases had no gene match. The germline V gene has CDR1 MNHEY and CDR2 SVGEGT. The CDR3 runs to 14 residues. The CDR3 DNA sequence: TGTGCCAGCAGTCGACTAGCGGAGGGTGGGGAGCAGTACTTC. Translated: CASSRLAEGGEQYF.

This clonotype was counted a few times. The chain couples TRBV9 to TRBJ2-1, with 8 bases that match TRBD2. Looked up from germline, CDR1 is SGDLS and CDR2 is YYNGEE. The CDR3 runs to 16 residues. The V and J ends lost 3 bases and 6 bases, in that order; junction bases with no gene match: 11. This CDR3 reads CASSGSRGGDRNEQFF. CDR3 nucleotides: TGTGCCAGCAGCGGATCACGGGGGGGAGATCGCAATGAGCAGTTCTTC.

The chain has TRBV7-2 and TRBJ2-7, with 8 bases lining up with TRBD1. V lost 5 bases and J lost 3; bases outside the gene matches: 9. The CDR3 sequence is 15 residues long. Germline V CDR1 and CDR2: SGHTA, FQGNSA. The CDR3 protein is CASSPGQGLVYEQYF. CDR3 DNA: TGTGCCAGCAGCCCCGGACAGGGCCTAGTCTACGAGCAGTACTTC. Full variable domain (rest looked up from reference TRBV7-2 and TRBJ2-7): GAGVSQSPSNKVTEKGKDVELRCDPISGHTALYWYRQSLGQGLEFLIYFQGNSAPDKSGLPSDRFSAERTGGSVSTLTIQRTQQEDSAVYLCASSPGQGLVYEQYFGPGTRLTVT.

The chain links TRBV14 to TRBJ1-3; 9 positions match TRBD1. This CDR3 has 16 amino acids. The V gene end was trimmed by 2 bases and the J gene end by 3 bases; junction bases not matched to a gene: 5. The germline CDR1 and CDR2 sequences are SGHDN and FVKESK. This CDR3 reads CASSQWTGAFGNTIYF. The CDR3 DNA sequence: TGTGCCAGCAGCCAATGGACAGGGGCTTTTGGAAACACCATATATTTT.

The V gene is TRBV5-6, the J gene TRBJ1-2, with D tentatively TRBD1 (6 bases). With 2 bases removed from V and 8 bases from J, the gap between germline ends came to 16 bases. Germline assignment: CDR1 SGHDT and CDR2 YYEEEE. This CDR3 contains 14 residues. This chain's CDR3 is CASSLPGEGYGYTF. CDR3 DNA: TGTGCCAGCAGCTTACCAGGGGAAGGCTACGGCTACACCTTC. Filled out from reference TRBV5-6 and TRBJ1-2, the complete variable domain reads DAGVTQSPTHLIKTRGQQVTLRCSPKSGHDTVSWYQQALGQGPQFIFQYYEEEERQRGNFPDRFSGHQFPNYSSELNVNALLLGDSALYLCASSLPGEGYGYTFGSGTRLTVV.

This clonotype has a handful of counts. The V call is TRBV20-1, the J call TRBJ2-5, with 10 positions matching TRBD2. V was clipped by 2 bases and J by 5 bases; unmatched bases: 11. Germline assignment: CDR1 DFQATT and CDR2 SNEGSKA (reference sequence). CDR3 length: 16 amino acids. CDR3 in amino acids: CSARQRGGSKRETQYF. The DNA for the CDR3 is TGCAGTGCTAGACAGCGGGGGGGCTCTAAACGTGAGACCCAGTACTTC.

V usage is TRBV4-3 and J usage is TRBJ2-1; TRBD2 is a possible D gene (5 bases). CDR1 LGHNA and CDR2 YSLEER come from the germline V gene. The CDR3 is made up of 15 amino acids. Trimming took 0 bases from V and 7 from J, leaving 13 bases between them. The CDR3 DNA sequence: TGCGCCAGCAGCCAAGATCCAGCGGTTTCGAATGAGCAGTTCTTC. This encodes CASSQDPAVSNEQFF.